Presented here are 26 T cell receptor beta chains from one specimen sequenced in a study of cytomegalovirus exposure and HLA in healthy donors (dated by TCRdb to about 2017). Libraries were made using the immunoSEQ multiplex PCR assay. For the multiplex PCR, a mixture combining 60 forward primers for TCR Vbeta segments and 13 reverse primers for TCR Jbeta segments was used. Sourced from immuneACCESS, this table was stored by TCRdb with only in-frame sequences that have V and J called. A share of the clones is absent; for the studies checked, an unresolved V gene accounts for under half, and the remainder has no known explanation. Recorded for this sample are 120,000 or so clones; 75% to 85% of them occurred a single time. The ten largest clones take up over 2.5% of the sample. Sequenced: PBMCs. The receptors here all came from a male donor in good health and CMV-seronegative.

The chain carries TRBV7-2 and TRBJ2-2; unclear D gene. CDR1 and CDR2 from the germline V gene are SGHTA and FQGNSA. Trimming removed 1 base at V and 0 bases at J, with 6 bases between. This CDR3 spans 15 amino acids. The CDR3 sequence is CASSLGVPNTGELFF. The CDR3 bases are TGTGCCAGCAGCTTAGGAGTGCCGAACACCGGGGAGCTGTTTTTT.

This clone was counted a single time. The chain employs TRBV5-6 and TRBJ2-7; maybe TRBD2 (6 bases). The CDR3 spans 14 residues. The V and J ends lost 0 bases and 4 bases respectively, with 11 bases between them. Germline CDR1 is SGHDT and CDR2 is YYEEEE. The CDR3 DNA sequence: TGTGCCAGCAGCTTGGCGGGGGAAGGATACGAGCAGTACTTC. This codes for CASSLAGEGYEQYF.

The V call is TRBV11-3, the J call TRBJ2-1; the match to TRBD2 covers 8 bases. The ends lost 5 bases at V and 8 bases at J; junction bases unmatched: 14. The CDR3 is 16 amino acids. Germline V gene sequence: CDR1 SGHNT, CDR2 YENEEA. The DNA of the CDR3 is TGTGCCAGCAGCCCACGCGCTAGCGGGTCCTCCCATGAGCAGTTCTTC. Its translation: CASSPRASGSSHEQFF.

This rearrangement joins TRBV15 to TRBJ1-5; D possibly corresponds to TRBD1 (5 bases). In germline, CDR1 is LNHNV, CDR2 YYDKDF (reference sequence). This CDR3 is 16 amino acids long. V lost 4 bases to trimming and J lost 4 bases, with 17 bases between them. For the CDR3, the DNA is TGTGCCACCAGCACATCTGTGACAGAACCTAATCAGCCCCAGCATTTT. Translated: CATSTSVTEPNQPQHF.

V usage is TRBV12-5 and J usage is TRBJ1-2; tentatively, D is TRBD1 (5 bases). This CDR3 region has 14 residues. V was trimmed by 6 bases and J by 3 bases, leaving 14 bases between them. Per the germline V gene, CDR1 is LGHNT and CDR2 is FRNRAP. CDR3 DNA sequence: TGTGCTAGTGGGTCCCCGGGAGGGGACTATGGCTACACCTTC. Amino acid sequence: CASGSPGGDYGYTF.

V usage is TRBV28 and J usage is TRBJ1-2; maybe TRBD1 (6 bases). CDR3 size: 14 residues. In germline, CDR1 is MDHEN, CDR2 SYDVKM. V lost 6 bases and J 3 bases, leaving 14 bases between the germline ends. For the CDR3, the DNA is TGTGCCAGCAGACGAAACAGGGACGACTATGGCTACACCTTC. Its protein is CASRRNRDDYGYTF.

The J gene is TRBJ2-7, the V gene TRBV27; a possible D gene is TRBD2 (6 bases). Trimming removed 5 bases at V and 5 bases at J, with 19 bases between. Germline lookup yields CDR1 MNHEY and CDR2 SMNVEV (reference sequence). This CDR3 region has 15 residues. The CDR3 DNA is TGTGCCAGCAGTACGCGGACCGGGAGATGGCACGAGCAGTACTTC. Translation: CASSTRTGRWHEQYF.

The genes are TRBV9 and TRBJ1-3; D gene ambiguous. Trimming cost V 3 bases and J 0 bases, with 7 bases left between them. The CDR3 spans 14 residues. Germline CDR1 reads SGDLS; CDR2 reads YYNGEE. CDR3 sequence: CASSGHLSGNTIYF. In DNA, the CDR3 is TGTGCCAGCAGCGGACACCTCTCTGGAAACACCATATATTTT.

V usage is TRBV6-5 and J usage is TRBJ1-3; maybe TRBD1 (6 bases). The CDR3 has 15 residues. Germline CDR1 reads MNHEY; CDR2 reads SVGAGI. Trimming shortened V by 5 bases and J by 4 bases, and 15 bases separated the two germline ends. CDR3 sequence (DNA): TGTGCCAGCAGTACCCGGACAGCCGCCGGAAACACCATATATTTT. This encodes CASSTRTAAGNTIYF.

This clone was detected only a few times. The V and J genes are TRBV7-3 and TRBJ2-1, with D possibly matching TRBD2 (5 bases). CDR3 length: 15 residues. V was trimmed by 0 bases and J by 3 bases, leaving 9 bases between them. Looked up from germline, CDR1 is SGHTA and CDR2 is FQGTGA. CDR3 protein: CASSLTLASYNEQFF. CDR3 coding DNA: TGTGCCAGCAGCTTAACCCTAGCCAGCTACAATGAGCAGTTCTTC.

This chain connects TRBV18 to TRBJ2-5; TRBD1 might be the D (5 bases). The CDR3 is 13 amino acids. Germline loops: CDR1 KGHSH, CDR2 LQKENI. Trimming removed 6 bases at V and 5 bases at J, with 13 bases between. The CDR3 sequence is CASSLGVAETQYF. In DNA, the CDR3 is TGTGCCAGCTCTTTAGGGGTGGCTGAGACCCAGTACTTC.

The V gene is TRBV4-1, the J gene TRBJ1-5, with 9 bases fitting TRBD1. This CDR3 has 17 residues. The germline V gene encodes CDR1 MGHRA and CDR2 YSYEKL. The J segment lost 5 bases and the V segment lost 2 bases, leaving 10 bases of the junction unmatched. The CDR3 reads CASSQITGTGLDQPQHF. For the CDR3, the DNA is TGCGCCAGCAGCCAAATAACCGGGACAGGGCTCGATCAGCCCCAGCATTTT.

As for this clone: An end of the junction differs from the germline gene, which may be a read error. The chain uses TRBV6-1 and TRBJ1-2; 8 bases fit TRBD1. CDR1 is MNHNS, CDR2 SASEGT, per germline. The CDR3 contains 16 residues. As DNA, the CDR3 is TGTGCCGGCAGTGCCCTTTGGGGACAGGAACGTTATGGCTACACCTTC. Protein product: CAGSALWGQERYGYTF.

The chain combines TRBV9 with TRBJ1-2, with D uncertain. CDR1 is SGDLS, CDR2 YYNGEE, per germline. The germline V and J ends were trimmed by 3 bases and 5 bases, with 20 bases remaining between them. The CDR3 totals 16 residues. The CDR3 here is CASSGSWEREEYGYTF. The CDR3 DNA is TGTGCCAGCAGCGGATCCTGGGAACGGGAGGAGTATGGCTACACCTTC.

The CDR3 sequence is CASSPDRTPDGGYTF. The CDR3 DNA reads TGTGCCAGCTCACCCGATCGGACTCCGGACGGCGGCTACACCTTC. V usage is TRBV18 and J usage is TRBJ1-2; D gene uncertain. Germline lookup yields CDR1 KGHSH and CDR2 LQKENI. V was pared by 3 bases and J by 8 bases, with 19 bases between. The length of the CDR3 is 15 residues. The full variable domain, in which reference TRBV18 and TRBJ1-2 provide the parts outside the CDR3, is NAGVMQNPRHLVRRRGQEARLRCSPMKGHSHVYWYRQLPEEGLKFMVYLQKENIIDESGMPKERFSAEFPKEGPSILRIQQVVRGDSAAYFCASSPDRTPDGGYTFGSGTRLTVV.

This sequence joins TRBV5-6 and TRBJ1-2, with a possible D match to TRBD1 (6 bases). The germline V gene has CDR1 SGHDT and CDR2 YYEEEE. The CDR3 has 16 residues. The V end lost 4 bases, the J end lost 4 bases, and 20 bases lay between the germline ends. The CDR3 sequence is CASSRQALPSRYGYTF. CDR3 sequence (DNA): TGTGCCAGCAGCCGACAGGCACTCCCATCCCGCTATGGCTACACCTTC.

This sequence joins TRBV11-1 and TRBJ1-1; a weak D match, TRBD1 (6 bases). CDR3 length: 13 residues. Germline lookup yields CDR1 SGHAT and CDR2 FQDESV (reference sequence). The V end was cut by 2 bases, the J end by 7 bases, with 11 bases between. CDR3 DNA: TGTGCCAGCAGCTTATTGGGGGCCCTTGAAGCTTTCTTT. This translates into CASSLLGALEAFF.

The chain is built from TRBV19 and TRBJ2-6, with D possibly being TRBD2 (6 bases). This CDR3 has 18 residues. V shed 2 bases and J shed 2 bases, with 16 bases lying between them. Germline V gives CDR1 LNHDA, CDR2 SQIVND (reference sequence). This chain's CDR3 is CASSIRQLGLAGANVLTF. In DNA form, the CDR3 reads TGTGCCAGTAGTATAAGACAGCTGGGACTCGCTGGGGCCAACGTCCTGACTTTC.

The chain carries TRBV25-1 and TRBJ2-1; 7 nucleotides agree with TRBD2. The CDR3 spans 12 residues. CDR1 and CDR2 from the germline V gene are MGHDK and SYGVNS. V lost 10 bases, J lost 4 bases, and 4 bases stayed unmatched. DNA for the CDR3: TGTGCCACGTGGGACTATTACAATGAGCAGTTCTTC. It specifies CATWDYYNEQFF.

This CDR3 is CASSDPPTGELFF. For the CDR3, the DNA is TGTGCCAGCAGTGACCCCCCAACCGGGGAGCTGTTTTTT. The chain uses TRBV6-4 and TRBJ2-2, with D unresolved. V gave up 2 bases and J gave up 5 bases, with 6 bases separating them. CDR1 is MRHNA, CDR2 SNTAGT, per germline. This CDR3 comprises 13 residues.

V gene TRBV28 combines with J gene TRBJ1-1, with 7 positions matching TRBD1. This CDR3 spans 18 amino acids. The germline gives CDR1 MDHEN, CDR2 SYDVKM. Trimming removed 6 bases from V and 1 base from J; junction bases left unmatched: 17. CDR3 protein: CASSPPNRGRGQNTEAFF. In nucleotides, the CDR3 is TGTGCCAGCAGCCCCCCGAACAGGGGTAGAGGACAGAACACTGAAGCTTTCTTT.

The CDR3: CASSLGGNSYEQYF. The CDR3 DNA follows: TGTGCCAGCAGCCTTGGGGGGAACTCCTACGAGCAGTACTTC. The chain couples TRBV13 to TRBJ2-7; tentatively, D is TRBD2 (6 bases). The germline V gene encodes CDR1 PRHDT and CDR2 FYEKMQ (reference sequence). V was pared by 5 bases and J by 0 bases, with 11 bases between. This CDR3 is 14 amino acids long.

The gene calls are TRBV5-4 and TRBJ1-2; a possible D gene is TRBD1 (6 bases). Germline CDR1 and CDR2: SGHNT and YYREEE (reference sequence). V was clipped by 0 bases and J by 4 bases, with 13 bases between them. CDR3 length: 15 residues. DNA of the CDR3: TGTGCCAGCAGCTTGGGGCCAGGGGAAATCTATGGCTACACCTTC. This codes for CASSLGPGEIYGYTF.

This clone was seen a few times. The chain couples TRBV5-4 to TRBJ1-1, with 7 positions matching TRBD1. The CDR3 length is 14 residues. In germline, CDR1 is SGHNT, CDR2 YYREEE (reference sequence). V lost 4 bases and J lost 7; bases outside the gene matches: 10. The CDR3 is CASSPGQRGSEAFF. The DNA for the CDR3 is TGTGCCAGCAGCCCGGGACAGAGGGGGAGTGAAGCTTTCTTT.

V usage is TRBV2 and J usage is TRBJ2-5; 9 nucleotides align to TRBD2. The germline gives CDR1 SNHLY, CDR2 FYNNEI. CDR3 length: 16 amino acids. J was trimmed by 2 bases and V by 0 bases; bases with no gene match: 4. CDR3 sequence: CASSEAGTSRQETQYF. Here the CDR3 DNA reads TGTGCCAGCAGTGAAGCTGGGACTAGCAGACAAGAGACCCAGTACTTC.

The genes are TRBV6-5 and TRBJ1-1; D call uncertain. V lost 6 bases and J 1 base, leaving 9 bases between the germline ends. The CDR3 consists of 13 residues. The V gene's germline CDR1 is MNHEY and CDR2 SVGAGI. CDR3 loop: CASRATWNTEAFF. For the CDR3, the DNA is TGTGCCAGCAGAGCTACTTGGAACACTGAAGCTTTCTTT.